These 17 T cell receptor beta chains were sequenced from one sample in a study of blood T cell repertoires in COVID-19. Profiled with immunoSEQ multiplex PCR; TCRdb holds only in-frame clones, not every one. Of about 210,000 clones in the sample, around 84% were seen once. Sequencing was performed on PBMCs or T cells enriched from blood (not recorded which). The receptors shown here come from a man aged 40-49 years who had recovered from COVID-19.

This chain links TRBV7-3 with TRBJ2-1; 9 bases are shared with TRBD1. Trimming removed 5 bases from V and 4 bases from J; junction bases left unmatched: 3. The CDR3 is 14 amino acids. Germline V gives CDR1 SGHTA, CDR2 FQGTGA. This chain's CDR3 is CASSHGTGYNEQFF. CDR3 DNA sequence: TGTGCCAGCAGCCACGGGACAGGGTACAATGAGCAGTTCTTC.

The gene calls are TRBV5-4 and TRBJ2-4; TRBD1 matches 9 bases. V was clipped by 4 bases and J by 2 bases; unmatched bases: 4. The length of the CDR3 is 15 residues. Germline V gene lookup returns CDR1 SGHNT and CDR2 YYREEE (reference sequence). CDR3 sequence: CASSKTGGSKNIQYF. For the CDR3, the DNA is TGTGCCAGCAGCAAGACAGGGGGGTCCAAAAACATTCAGTACTTC.

V gene TRBV15 combines with J gene TRBJ2-7, with a possible D match to TRBD2 (6 bases). V lost 8 bases, J lost 1 base, and 15 bases lay in between. CDR1 is LNHNV and CDR2 is YYDKDF in the germline V gene (reference sequence). This CDR3 is built from 14 residues. The CDR3 DNA reads TGTGCCACCCGGGCGCGGAGGGATTCCTACGAGCAGTACTTC. It specifies CATRARRDSYEQYF.

V is TRBV30 and J is TRBJ2-7; 11 positions match TRBD1. Germline-derived CDR1 and CDR2 are GTSNPN and SVGIG (reference sequence). V was pared by 8 bases and J by 3 bases, with 6 bases of the junction left unmatched. The CDR3 length is 13 residues. CDR3 protein: CAGSGTGGYEQYF. The CDR3 coding sequence is TGTGCCGGATCCGGGACAGGGGGCTACGAGCAGTACTTC.

The chain links TRBV7-9 to TRBJ2-1; 12 bases map to TRBD2. CDR1 SEHNR and CDR2 FQNEAQ come from the germline V gene (reference sequence). Losses at the gene ends were 0 bases for V and 5 bases for J; bases not matched to a gene: 2. This CDR3 region has 16 residues. The DNA for the CDR3 is TGTGCCAGCAGCTTAGCGACTAGCGGGAGAAACAATGAGCAGTTCTTC. Translated: CASSLATSGRNNEQFF.

The chain employs TRBV18 and TRBJ2-2; 7 bases agree with TRBD1. V lost 4 bases, J lost 1 base, and 3 bases stayed unmatched. Germline loops: CDR1 KGHSH, CDR2 LQKENI. The CDR3 is 15 amino acids. CDR3 in DNA: TGTGCCAGCTCACTGGGACAGATGAACACCGGGGAGCTGTTTTTT. This codes for CASSLGQMNTGELFF.

This chain links TRBV27 with TRBJ1-2; TRBD1 aligns across 9 bases. In germline, CDR1 is MNHEY, CDR2 SMNVEV (reference sequence). V lost 3 bases and J lost 6; bases outside the gene matches: 8. The CDR3 covers 15 residues. The CDR3 DNA reads TGTGCCAGCAGTTTCCGGGACAGGGAGATTGATGGCTACACCTTC. As protein: CASSFRDREIDGYTF.

The chain links TRBV19 to TRBJ2-1, with 7 bases matching TRBD2. The CDR3 has 14 amino acids. V dropped 3 bases and J dropped 3; count of bases not matched to a gene: 2. Germline V gives CDR1 LNHDA, CDR2 SQIVND (reference sequence). The CDR3 is CASSIGDYYNEQFF. The CDR3 DNA follows: TGTGCCAGTAGTATTGGGGACTACTACAATGAGCAGTTCTTC.

The rearrangement joins TRBV13 to TRBJ1-1, with 9 bases lining up with TRBD1. Germline V gene data show CDR1 as PRHDT and CDR2 as FYEKMQ (reference sequence). V lost 4 bases, J lost 7 bases, and 4 bases stayed unmatched. CDR3 length: 13 amino acids. Here the CDR3 reads CASSSQGALEAFF. In DNA, the CDR3 is TGTGCCAGCAGCTCACAGGGGGCGCTTGAAGCTTTCTTT.

The J gene is TRBJ2-5, the V gene TRBV7-9; TRBD2 matches at 15 bases. V shed 9 bases and J 7 bases; nucleotides not matched to a gene: 3. This CDR3 comprises 13 residues. Germline V gene lookup returns CDR1 SEHNR and CDR2 FQNEAQ (reference sequence). For the CDR3, the DNA is TGTGCCAGTGGACTAGCGGGAGGGTCGACCCAGTACTTC. Translated, it gives CASGLAGGSTQYF.

The chain uses TRBV9 and TRBJ2-7; TRBD2 is a possible D gene (6 bases). V was shortened by 0 bases and J by 4 bases, with 17 bases between the two germline ends. CDR3 size: 16 residues. Germline V gives CDR1 SGDLS, CDR2 YYNGEE. The CDR3 coding sequence is TGTGCCAGCAGCGTAGCTGTGCGGGGCACCACATACGAGCAGTACTTC. Residues: CASSVAVRGTTYEQYF.

The rearrangement links TRBV24-1 to TRBJ2-1; D possibly corresponds to TRBD1 (6 bases). Germline CDR1 reads KGHDR; CDR2 reads SFDVKD. The CDR3 spans 16 residues. V was pared by 3 bases and J by 0 bases, with 11 bases between. This CDR3 is CATSDRQVRSYNEQFF. CDR3 coding DNA: TGTGCCACCAGTGATCGACAGGTCCGCTCCTACAATGAGCAGTTCTTC.

This chain joins TRBV7-2 and TRBJ1-1; maybe TRBD1 (6 bases). Looked up from germline, CDR1 is SGHTA and CDR2 is FQGNSA. V shed 1 base and J shed 1 base, with 10 bases lying between them. The CDR3 is 15 amino acids. CDR3 sequence (DNA): TGTGCCAGCAGCTTAGTCGGGACACCGAACACTGAAGCTTTCTTT. It is translated as CASSLVGTPNTEAFF.

This rearrangement joins TRBV7-6 to TRBJ2-2, with 12 bases aligning to TRBD2. The CDR3 has 16 amino acids. Germline-derived CDR1 and CDR2 are SGHVS and FNYEAQ. With 7 bases clipped from V and 7 bases from J, the junction kept 10 bases outside the gene matches. The CDR3 reads CASIRTSGTIGGELFF. CDR3 in DNA: TGTGCCAGCATTAGGACTAGCGGGACGATTGGCGGGGAGCTGTTTTTT.

On this clone: At the DNA level, this CDR3 is encoded by other sequences in the same sample as well. The chain joins TRBV27 to TRBJ1-2; possible D gene TRBD1, 5 bases. CDR3 length: 13 residues. CDR1 is MNHEY, CDR2 SMNVEV, per germline (reference sequence). Trimming stripped 3 bases from V and 4 bases from J, with 9 bases between. Written as DNA, the CDR3 is TGTGCCAGCAGTTTCGGGGGTGGCTATGGCTACACCTTC. As protein: CASSFGGGYGYTF.

This clone was seen just once. The chain recombines TRBV28 with TRBJ1-5, with 8 bases aligning to TRBD1. J gave up 7 bases and V 5 bases, and 7 bases lay outside the gene matches. Looked up from germline, CDR1 is MDHEN and CDR2 is SYDVKM. This CDR3 spans 14 amino acids. CDR3 DNA: TGTGCCAGCAGTCGGACAGGGAATGAACAGCCCCAGCATTTT. It translates to CASSRTGNEQPQHF.

This chain links TRBV28 with TRBJ2-3; 9 nucleotides align to TRBD2. Germline V gene data show CDR1 as MDHEN and CDR2 as SYDVKM. The junction had 19 bases not matched to a gene; V was cut back by 2 bases and J by 4 bases. The CDR3 has 20 residues. In nucleotides, the CDR3 is TGTGCCAGCAGTTTAATGCGTGTGGGGCCTAGCGGGATCATGGCAGATACGCAGTATTTT. As protein: CASSLMRVGPSGIMADTQYF.